This TCR beta chain was sequenced in a study of vaccination effects on CD4 cells after COVID-19. Overall study context: A density of roughly 2 million PBMC per well was used; these cells were cultured with 9.5 to 10 IU/ml IL-2 and about 10 ug/ml peptides. General study results and limits: Late in the post-vaccination period, infection-induced and vaccine-induced clones underwent marked clonal contraction.

At the end of around 11 days of culture, CD4+ T cells were isolated. At days 3 and 7, half of the medium was exchanged for IL-2 medium. The repertoire was sequenced with immunoSEQ multiplex PCR; TCRdb's copy has only in-frame clones and lacks some. Counted here are about 37,000 clones, around 74% occurring once; the ten biggest clones make up about 3%. To note about this clone: What it binds is not known.

Germline CDR1 and CDR2: MNHNY and SVGAGI (reference sequence). The junction had 13 bases not matched to a gene; V was cut back by 2 bases and J by 7 bases. The length of the CDR3 is 16 residues. The sequenced sample was CD4+ T cells from PBMCs cultured without peptide, obtained before COVID-19 vaccination. The source of this sequence is a human donor who received a COVID-19 vaccine. The genes are TRBV6-6 and TRBJ2-7; 8 nucleotides agree with TRBD1. The DNA of the CDR3 is TGTGCCAGCAGTTACCCGAGGACAGGGACCAGTGAGGAGCAGTACTTC. Amino acid sequence: CASSYPRTGTSEEQYF.